This TCR beta chain was recorded in a study of post-analysis software for immune sequencing data. Broader study findings: F-measure co-clustering was strong for batch-matched samples. There were a few TRBV segments more frequent in patients than controls, and TRBV5-6, TRBV5-1 and TRBV20-1 were among them. Those with multiple sclerosis, the patient group, showed significantly lower normalized Chao1 diversity than controls.

TCR beta libraries were prepared from cDNA with unique molecular identifiers. TCRdb redid the calling of the PCR reads with MiXCR, one entry per CDR3 protein. Of about 380,000 distinct CDR3 sequences in the sample, around a third were seen once. Trimming cost V 5 bases and J 1 base, with 11 bases left between them. CDR3 size: 14 residues. The V gene's germline CDR1 is SGHAT and CDR2 FQNNGV. On this clonotype itself: Its antigen is still unknown.

Sequenced sample: blood. The receptor's source is a girl aged 5-17 years with multiple sclerosis. The genes are TRBV11-2 and TRBJ1-1, with a weak D call TRBD1 (5 bases). The CDR3 region has the DNA TGTGCCAGCAGCAACCTCCAGGGGAACACTGAAGCTTTCTTT. Its translation is CASSNLQGNTEAFF.